These 11 T cell receptor beta chains share one sample of origin, sequenced in a study of T cell changes during pregnancy in multiple sclerosis. TCRdb's copy holds only in-frame clones and misses some; the assay was immunoSEQ multiplex PCR. In the table there are tens of thousands of clones, roughly 92% of which are singletons. The sample was peripheral blood, taken in the second trimester of pregnancy. These receptors originate from a female donor with multiple sclerosis, enrolled in a pregnancy study.

CDR3 amino acids: CASGPGQGSSYEQYF. CDR3 sequence (DNA): TGCGCCAGCGGCCCTGGACAGGGAAGCTCCTACGAGCAGTACTTC. The J gene is TRBJ2-7, the V gene TRBV23-1, with TRBD1 identical over 8 bases. TRBV23-1 is treated as an ORF (open reading frame) with a function not yet certain. Trimming took 8 bases from V and 0 from J; bases not matched to a gene: 9. The length of the CDR3 is 15 residues.

The J gene is TRBJ2-1, the V gene TRBV19; the D is unclear. From germline, CDR1 is LNHDA and CDR2 SQIVND (reference sequence). V dropped 5 bases and J dropped 0 bases, with 11 bases sitting between them. The CDR3 loop spans 15 amino acids. CDR3 nucleotides: TGTGCCAGTAGTGACAATGGAAACTCCTACAATGAGCAGTTCTTC. Protein product: CASSDNGNSYNEQFF.

This rearrangement joins TRBV7-2 to TRBJ2-5; D is unclear. The germline V gene has CDR1 SGHTA and CDR2 FQGNSA. The CDR3 is made up of 13 amino acids. Trimming stripped 2 bases from V and 4 bases from J, with 8 bases between. This CDR3 is CASSLRGGETQYF. The CDR3 DNA follows: TGTGCCAGCAGCTTAAGAGGCGGAGAGACCCAGTACTTC.

The chain uses TRBV6-5 and TRBJ1-1; D is uncertain. Trimming left V 3 bases short and J 1 base short, with 6 bases between. There are 13 residues in the CDR3. The germline V gene encodes CDR1 MNHEY and CDR2 SVGAGI. The CDR3 nucleotides read TGTGCCAGCAGTTATGCGGAGAACACTGAAGCTTTCTTT. Translating it yields CASSYAENTEAFF.

This chain links TRBV28 with TRBJ2-1; TRBD1 aligns across 10 bases. CDR3 length equals 14 residues. Germline lookup yields CDR1 MDHEN and CDR2 SYDVKM. With 8 bases clipped from V and 7 bases from J, the junction kept 8 bases outside the gene matches. CDR3 coding DNA: TGTGCCAGCGCGAGGACAGGGGGTCGAAATGAGCAGTTCTTC. This gives the protein CASARTGGRNEQFF.

The rearrangement links TRBV9 to TRBJ2-3, with 8 bases lining up with TRBD2. The length of the CDR3 is 18 residues. With 3 bases clipped from V and 2 bases from J, the junction kept 14 bases outside the gene matches. CDR1 and CDR2 (germline): SGDLS, YYNGEE. The CDR3 sequence is CASSAHPGTRDLTDTQYF. As DNA, the CDR3 is TGTGCCAGCAGCGCCCATCCCGGGACTAGGGATCTCACAGATACGCAGTATTTT.

There are a few counts of this clone. The chain employs TRBV11-1 and TRBJ2-5; TRBD2 matches at 11 bases. CDR3 size: 14 residues. Germline V gene data show CDR1 as SGHAT and CDR2 as FQDESV (reference sequence). V lost 5 bases to trimming and J lost 5 bases; unmatched junction nucleotides: 4. The CDR3 here is CASSPLAGAETQYF. As DNA, the CDR3 is TGTGCCAGCAGCCCACTAGCGGGGGCGGAGACCCAGTACTTC.

V gene TRBV9 combines with J gene TRBJ1-6, with a possible D match to TRBD1 (5 bases). The CDR3 is 15 amino acids. Germline loops: CDR1 SGDLS, CDR2 YYNGEE. V was shortened by 0 bases and J by 7 bases, with 11 bases between the two germline ends. The CDR3 DNA follows: TGTGCCAGCAGCGTAGGGGGGGTATACAATTCACCCCTCCACTTT. It codes for CASSVGGVYNSPLHF.

This clone is a singleton in its sample. This chain uses TRBV27 with TRBJ1-1, with D unresolved. The CDR3 covers 14 residues. In germline, CDR1 is MNHEY, CDR2 SMNVEV (reference sequence). Trimming removed 2 bases from V and 1 base from J, with 8 bases in between. The CDR3 nucleotides read TGTGCCAGCAGTTTAGTGTCGGGGAACACTGAAGCTTTCTTT. Its translation: CASSLVSGNTEAFF.

This chain joins TRBV5-1 and TRBJ1-2; a weak D match, TRBD1 (5 bases). Germline V CDR1 and CDR2: SGHRS, YFSETQ. Trimming removed 1 base from V and 3 bases from J, with 19 bases in between. This CDR3 comprises 17 residues. The CDR3 DNA reads TGCGCCAGCAGCTTGCGGGGGGACCAAGGGTCCTACTATGGCTACACCTTC. Protein: CASSLRGDQGSYYGYTF. The full variable domain, in which reference TRBV5-1 and TRBJ1-2 provide the parts outside the CDR3, is KAGVTQTPRYLIKTRGQQVTLSCSPISGHRSVSWYQQTPGQGLQFLFEYFSETQRNKGNFPGRFSGRQFSNSRSEMNVSTLELGDSALYLCASSLRGDQGSYYGYTFGSGTRLTVV.

This clone was picked up one time. V usage is TRBV7-2 and J usage is TRBJ1-1; D is possibly TRBD1 (5 bases). Germline V gives CDR1 SGHTA, CDR2 FQGNSA. V was cut by 2 bases and J by 4 bases, with 11 bases left in between. The CDR3 is 14 residues long. CDR3 bases: TGTGCCAGCAGCTTATACCAGGGCTCCACTGAAGCTTTCTTT. Translated, it gives CASSLYQGSTEAFF.